The 8 T cell receptor beta chains given below trace back to one sample, sequenced in a study of human T cells and chemical hapten exposure. In TCRdb, the RACE reads were re-called with MiXCR into one record per CDR3 protein. The sample holds about 84,000 distinct CDR3 sequences, roughly 10% seen once. Time point in this sample: patch test 2, 6 weeks after DPC sensitization. The treatment: therapeutic diphenylcyclopropenone sensitization with weekly scalp DPC. The sequencing used whole blood, collected in connection with sensitization to the hapten diphenylcyclopropenone (DPC). Receptors originate from a woman aged 50 to 65 with alopecia areata. Some clones in this sample may be carry-over from other donors' samples.

As to this clonotype: It may be a read error: a sequence one base away is much more abundant. A read error is likely, as this CDR3 ends without the conserved phenylalanine or tryptophan. The chain couples TRBV28 to TRBJ1-1, with no clear D. Trimming took off 2 bases at V and 1 base at J, with 8 bases between the two ends. From germline, CDR1 is MDHEN and CDR2 SYDVKM. The CDR3 is made up of 14 amino acids. CDR3 coding DNA: TGTGCCAGCAGTTTAGGACTGAAGAACACTGAAGCTTTCTAT. The encoded protein is CASSLGLKNTEAFY.

This clonotype has ten or more counts. The J gene is TRBJ2-1, the V gene TRBV6-2 or TRBV6-3, with TRBD2 identical over 9 bases. V lost 5 bases, J lost 0 bases, and 2 bases stayed unmatched. Germline V CDR1 and CDR2: MNHEY, SVGEGT. The CDR3 is made up of 15 amino acids. This CDR3 reads CASSLAGSSYNEQFF. For the CDR3, the DNA is TGTGCCAGCAGTCTAGCGGGGAGCTCCTACAATGAGCAGTTCTTC.

There are a few counts of this clonotype. The V call is TRBV19, the J call TRBJ2-6; D may correspond to TRBD1 or TRBD2 (5 bases each). V shed 2 bases and J shed 2 bases, with 22 bases lying between them. CDR1 and CDR2 from the germline V gene are LNHDA and SQIVND (reference sequence). The CDR3 runs to 20 residues. The CDR3 DNA reads as TGTGCCAGTAGTATAAACAATCCGGGACGGAGGAGGACTGGGGCCAACGTCCTGACTTTC. It codes for CASSINNPGRRRTGANVLTF.

This clonotype has more than one count but fewer than ten. CDR3 DNA: TGTGCCAGCAGTTACCCAACCGAGACTAGCGGGAGCCCTCCGGTGTACAATGAGCAGTTCTTC. It encodes CASSYPTETSGSPPVYNEQFF. V and J are TRBV6-2 or TRBV6-3 and TRBJ2-1, with 12 bases identical to TRBD2. V gave up 2 bases and J gave up 4 bases; unmatched junction bases: 18. Germline V gene lookup returns CDR1 MNHEY and CDR2 SVGEGT. The CDR3 spans 21 residues.

In this sample, this clonotype turned up a few times. The V call is TRBV19, the J call TRBJ1-5, with a possible D match to TRBD1 (5 bases). Trimming removed 3 bases at V and 7 bases at J, with 13 bases between. The CDR3 runs 14 residues. The germline CDR1 and CDR2 sequences are LNHDA and SQIVND (reference sequence). The CDR3 nucleotides read TGTGCCAGTAGTATGGACGGGGGAGGGCAGCCCCAGCATTTT. Translating gives CASSMDGGGQPQHF.

Many counts were recorded for this clonotype. The chain is built from TRBV7-2 and TRBJ1-6; D is unclear. Between the trimmed V and J ends, which lost 5 bases and 4 bases, there was a span of 12 bases. The V gene's germline CDR1 is SGHTA and CDR2 FQGNSA. The CDR3 has 15 residues. CDR3 nucleotides: TGTGCCAGCAGCGCCGGTGGTCGTTATAATTCACCCCTCCACTTT. It is translated as CASSAGGRYNSPLHF.

The chain couples TRBV7-2 to TRBJ2-3; D perhaps matches TRBD2 (6 bases). Trimming took off 5 bases at V and 3 bases at J, with 12 bases between the two ends. The CDR3 runs 14 residues. Per the germline V gene, CDR1 is SGHTA and CDR2 is FQGNSA. This CDR3 reads CASSRLVGTDTQYF. The CDR3 DNA follows: TGTGCCAGCAGCCGACTAGTTGGGACAGATACGCAGTATTTT.

The rearrangement uses TRBV6-5 and TRBJ1-6; D uncertain. Germline V CDR1 and CDR2: MNHEY, SVGAGI. The V end was cut by 0 bases, the J end by 5 bases, with 14 bases between. The CDR3 covers 17 residues. CDR3: CASSYSPLALDNSPLHF. The CDR3 DNA reads as TGTGCCAGCAGTTACTCCCCCCTGGCCCTCGATAATTCACCCCTCCACTTT.